This T cell receptor (beta chain) is from a study of blood T cell repertoires in COVID-19. On the study more broadly: The samples span acute and convalescent COVID-19 from the United States, Italy and Spain. PBMCs, B-cell-depleted T cells, or T cells provided the cDNA or gDNA that made up the material.

V was clipped by 5 bases and J by 5 bases, with 9 bases between them. The CDR3 totals 11 residues. Germline-derived CDR1 and CDR2 are GTSNPN and SVGIG (reference sequence). Original processing methods: Amplification of reference gene primers was used by the study to estimate nucleated cell counts. The method was immunoSEQ multiplex PCR; TCRdb's version includes in-frame clones alone and lacks a portion of them. V and J calls and clone size follow that table, whereas D and trimming were derived from the DNA. The repertoire holds 100,000 or so clones, with roughly 92% as singletons. This clonotype was sampled from a man in his sixties with acute or convalescent COVID-19. The chain couples TRBV30 to TRBJ2-5; D is ambiguous. The specimen was peripheral blood. This chain's CDR3 is CAWGFGETQYF. The CDR3 bases are TGTGCCTGGGGGTTCGGGGAGACCCAGTACTTC.